Shown below are 3 T cell receptor beta chains from a single sample sequenced in a study of blood T cell repertoires in COVID-19. Sequencing was performed with immunoSEQ multiplex PCR; in TCRdb, only in-frame clones are kept and a portion is missing. The repertoire has tens of thousands of clones, around 80% of them found once; the top ten carry 6.5% to 7.5%. The material sequenced was peripheral blood. These receptors all come from a man in his 60s with acute or convalescent COVID-19.

The chain joins TRBV7-9 to TRBJ1-3, with 7 bases matching TRBD1. Per germline, CDR1 SEHNR and CDR2 FQNEAQ (reference sequence). Trimming cost V 5 bases and J 3 bases; bases outside gene matches: 7. The CDR3 is made up of 15 amino acids. CDR3 in amino acids: CASSPQTGSGNTIYF. The CDR3 DNA follows: TGTGCCAGCAGCCCCCAGACAGGGAGTGGAAACACCATATATTTT.

The chain uses TRBV18 and TRBJ2-7; D is possibly TRBD1 (5 bases). Trimming took 6 bases from V and 3 from J, leaving 12 bases between them. The CDR3 extends over 13 amino acids. CDR1 and CDR2 (germline): KGHSH, LQKENI. The CDR3 nucleotides are TGTGCCAGCTCCCGCGGACAAGACTACGAGCAGTACTTC. This codes for CASSRGQDYEQYF.

The chain carries TRBV29-1 and TRBJ1-1; 8 nucleotides match TRBD1. The ends lost 3 bases at V and 5 bases at J; junction bases unmatched: 8. Germline CDR1 reads SQVTM; CDR2 reads ANQGSEA. The CDR3 is made up of 14 amino acids. CDR3 nucleotides: TGCAGCGTTGATACGCAGGGGGCGCGGACTGAAGCTTTCTTT. The encoded protein is CSVDTQGARTEAFF. Full variable domain (outside the CDR3, taken from reference TRBV29-1 and TRBJ1-1): SAVISQKPSRDICQRGTSLTIQCQVDSQVTMMFWYRQQPGQSLTLIATANQGSEATYESGFVIDKFPISRPNLTFSTLTVSNMSPEDSSIYLCSVDTQGARTEAFFGQGTRLTVV.